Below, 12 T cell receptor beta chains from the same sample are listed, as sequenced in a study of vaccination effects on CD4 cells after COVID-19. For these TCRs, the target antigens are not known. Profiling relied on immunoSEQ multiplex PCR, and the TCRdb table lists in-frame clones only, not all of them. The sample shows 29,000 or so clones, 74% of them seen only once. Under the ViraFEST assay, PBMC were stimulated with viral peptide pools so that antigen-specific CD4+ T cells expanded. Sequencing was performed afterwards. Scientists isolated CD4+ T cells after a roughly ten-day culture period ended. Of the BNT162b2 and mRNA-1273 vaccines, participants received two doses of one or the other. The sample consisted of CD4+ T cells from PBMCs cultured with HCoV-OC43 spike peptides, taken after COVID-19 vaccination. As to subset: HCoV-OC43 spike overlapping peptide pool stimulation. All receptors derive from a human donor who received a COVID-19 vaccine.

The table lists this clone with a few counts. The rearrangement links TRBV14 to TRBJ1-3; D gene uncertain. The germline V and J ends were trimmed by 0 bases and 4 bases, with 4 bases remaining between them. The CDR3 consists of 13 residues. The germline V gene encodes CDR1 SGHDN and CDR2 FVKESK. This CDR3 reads CASSQEYGNTIYF. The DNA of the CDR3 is TGTGCCAGCAGCCAAGAATACGGAAACACCATATATTTT.

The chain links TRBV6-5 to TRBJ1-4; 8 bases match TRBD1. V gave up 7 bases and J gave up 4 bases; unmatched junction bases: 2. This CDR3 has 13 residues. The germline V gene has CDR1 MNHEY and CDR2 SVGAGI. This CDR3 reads CASKDRGNEKLFF. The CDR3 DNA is TGTGCCAGCAAAGACAGGGGTAATGAAAAACTGTTTTTT.

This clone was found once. CDR3 protein: CASSPGDRENTEAFF. CDR3 DNA sequence: TGTGCCAGCAGTCCTGGGGACAGGGAGAACACTGAAGCTTTCTTT. V gene TRBV28 combines with J gene TRBJ1-1; TRBD1 agrees at 9 bases. The V and J ends lost 5 bases and 1 base, in that order; junction bases with no gene match: 5. The CDR3 has 15 amino acids. Germline CDR1 and CDR2: MDHEN and SYDVKM. The whole variable domain, remainder taken from reference TRBV28 and TRBJ1-1, is DVKVTQSSRYLVKRTGEKVFLECVQDMDHENMFWYRQDPGLGLRLIYFSYDVKMKEKGDIPEGYSVSREKKERFSLILESASTNQTSMYLCASSPGDRENTEAFFGQGTRLTVV.

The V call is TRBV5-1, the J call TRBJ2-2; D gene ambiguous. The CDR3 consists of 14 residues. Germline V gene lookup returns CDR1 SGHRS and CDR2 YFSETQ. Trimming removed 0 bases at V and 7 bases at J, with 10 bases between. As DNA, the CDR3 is TGCGCCAGCAGCTTGGGGAGTGGGATCGGGGAGCTGTTTTTT. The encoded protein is CASSLGSGIGELFF. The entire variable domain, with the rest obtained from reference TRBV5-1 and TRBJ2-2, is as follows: KAGVTQTPRYLIKTRGQQVTLSCSPISGHRSVSWYQQTPGQGLQFLFEYFSETQRNKGNFPGRFSGRQFSNSRSEMNVSTLELGDSALYLCASSLGSGIGELFFGEGSRLTVL.

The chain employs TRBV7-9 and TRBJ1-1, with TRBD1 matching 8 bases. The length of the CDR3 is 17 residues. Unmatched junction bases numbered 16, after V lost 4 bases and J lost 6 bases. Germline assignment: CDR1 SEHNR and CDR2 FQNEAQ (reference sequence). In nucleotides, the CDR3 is TGTGCCAGCAGCTCGCCCTCCGGGACAGGAGTAGTCGCTGAAGCTTTCTTT. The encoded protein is CASSSPSGTGVVAEAFF.

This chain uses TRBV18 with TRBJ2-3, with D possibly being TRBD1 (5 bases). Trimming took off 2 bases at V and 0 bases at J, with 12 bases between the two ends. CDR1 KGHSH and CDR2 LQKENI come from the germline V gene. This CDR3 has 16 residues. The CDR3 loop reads CASSPVTGTSTDTQYF. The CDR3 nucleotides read TGTGCCAGCTCACCAGTTACAGGAACTAGCACAGATACGCAGTATTTT.

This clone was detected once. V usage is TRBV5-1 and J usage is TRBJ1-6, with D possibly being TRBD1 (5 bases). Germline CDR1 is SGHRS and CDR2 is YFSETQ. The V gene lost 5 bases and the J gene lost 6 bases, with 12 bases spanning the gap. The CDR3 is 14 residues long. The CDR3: CASSRDFGNSPLHF. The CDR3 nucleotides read TGCGCCAGCAGTAGGGACTTCGGTAATTCACCCCTCCACTTT.

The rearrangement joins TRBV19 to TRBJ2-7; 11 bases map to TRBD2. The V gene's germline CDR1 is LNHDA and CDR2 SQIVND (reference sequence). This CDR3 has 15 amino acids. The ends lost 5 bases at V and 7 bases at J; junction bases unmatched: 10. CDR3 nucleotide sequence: TGTGCCAGTAGTGCCTGGACTAGCGGGTATGGGGAGCAGTACTTC. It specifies CASSAWTSGYGEQYF.

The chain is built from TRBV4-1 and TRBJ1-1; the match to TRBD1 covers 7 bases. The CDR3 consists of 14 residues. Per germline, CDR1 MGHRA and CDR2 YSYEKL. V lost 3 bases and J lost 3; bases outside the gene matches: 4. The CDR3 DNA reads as TGCGCCAGCAGCCATCAGGGGGTGGACACTGAAGCTTTCTTT. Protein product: CASSHQGVDTEAFF.

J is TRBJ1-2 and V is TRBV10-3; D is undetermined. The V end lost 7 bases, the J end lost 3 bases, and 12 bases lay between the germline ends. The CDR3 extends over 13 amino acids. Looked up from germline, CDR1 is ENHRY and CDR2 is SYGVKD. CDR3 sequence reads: CAITRTPHYGYTF. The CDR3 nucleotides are TGTGCCATCACTAGGACTCCTCACTATGGCTACACCTTC.

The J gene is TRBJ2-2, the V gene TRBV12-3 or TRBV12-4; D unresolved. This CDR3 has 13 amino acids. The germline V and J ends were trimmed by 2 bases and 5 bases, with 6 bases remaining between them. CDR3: CASSLSRTGELFF. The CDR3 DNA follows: TGTGCCAGCAGTTTATCTAGGACCGGGGAGCTGTTTTTT.

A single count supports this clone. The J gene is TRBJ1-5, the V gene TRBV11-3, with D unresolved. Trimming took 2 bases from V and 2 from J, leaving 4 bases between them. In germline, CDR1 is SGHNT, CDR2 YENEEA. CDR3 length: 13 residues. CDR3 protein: CASSLSGNQPQHF. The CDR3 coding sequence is TGTGCCAGCAGCTTATCCGGCAATCAGCCCCAGCATTTT.